This entry lists 13 T cell receptor beta chains sequenced from one sample in a study of Ad26.COV2.S vaccination and SARS-CoV-2 variants. Only in-frame clones appear in the TCRdb table, and some are missing; sequencing was by immunoSEQ multiplex PCR. The sample records 290,000 or so clones, more than 75% being singletons. The treatment was: some 20 received Ad26.COV2.S at low or high dose, single or two shots; about 5 received placebo; per-sample allocation not given. Following the first vaccine or placebo injection, samples were taken on day 63. The source material was peripheral blood, sampled in a trial of Ad26.COV2.S vaccine versus placebo. These receptors all come from a person between 18 and 65 years old who received the Ad26.COV2.S COVID-19 vaccine or a placebo.

The J gene is TRBJ1-1, the V gene TRBV18, with D hard to call. Germline CDR1 is KGHSH and CDR2 is LQKENI. CDR3 size: 13 residues. V dropped 0 bases and J dropped 4 bases, with 6 bases sitting between them. The CDR3 here is CASSPPVATEAFF. As DNA, the CDR3 is TGTGCCAGCTCACCACCTGTGGCCACTGAAGCTTTCTTT.

The V gene is TRBV6-5, the J gene TRBJ1-2, with D uncertain. The germline V and J ends were trimmed by 2 bases and 4 bases, with 8 bases remaining between them. CDR3 size: 13 residues. In germline, CDR1 is MNHEY, CDR2 SVGAGI. The CDR3 nucleotides read TGTGCCAGCAGTTACGACACCACCTATGGCTACACCTTC. Amino acids: CASSYDTTYGYTF.

Note on this clone: At one of its ends the junction is not consistent with the germline gene, which may arise from a read error. J is TRBJ1-1 and V is TRBV6-1; D remains ambiguous. The CDR3 is 13 amino acids. Germline assignment: CDR1 MNHNS and CDR2 SASEGT. The DNA for the CDR3 is TGTGCCAGCAGCGAAGTGGGGAACACTGAAGCTTTCTTT. Amino acid sequence: CASSEVGNTEAFF.

This rearrangement joins TRBV12-3 or TRBV12-4 to TRBJ2-7, with D perhaps TRBD2 (7 bases). Between the trimmed V and J ends, which lost 6 bases and 6 bases, there was a span of 12 bases. The CDR3 sequence is 12 residues long. CDR3 in amino acids: CASRPRGGEQYF. The CDR3 DNA reads TGTGCCAGCAGGCCAAGGGGGGGCGAGCAGTACTTC.

The rearrangement links TRBV4-1 to TRBJ1-1, with TRBD1 as a possible D gene (5 bases). V lost 0 bases to trimming and J lost 1 base, with 12 bases between them. Germline CDR1 reads MGHRA; CDR2 reads YSYEKL. The CDR3 is 16 amino acids. The CDR3 DNA sequence: TGCGCCAGCAGCCAAGATGGCCAGGGCTGGAACACTGAAGCTTTCTTT. Amino acid sequence: CASSQDGQGWNTEAFF.

The gene calls are TRBV29-1 and TRBJ2-3, with D perhaps TRBD1 or TRBD2 (5 bases each). This CDR3 is built from 14 residues. V was shortened by 6 bases and J by 4 bases, with 17 bases between the two germline ends. Germline CDR1 and CDR2: SQVTM and ANQGSEA. The DNA of the CDR3 is TGCAGCGTCCGCCGGGACCTCGGACCAGATACGCAGTATTTT. This sequence encodes CSVRRDLGPDTQYF.

This chain connects TRBV9 to TRBJ2-6; D unclear. Germline V lookup: CDR1 SGDLS, CDR2 YYNGEE. The V end was cut by 4 bases, the J end by 0 bases, with 5 bases between. The CDR3 is 14 amino acids. CDR3 region: CASSLLSGANVLTF. The CDR3, as DNA: TGTGCCAGCAGCTTGCTCTCTGGGGCCAACGTCCTGACTTTC.

The rearrangement uses TRBV10-3 and TRBJ2-1, with D unclear. Germline CDR1 and CDR2: ENHRY and SYGVKD. V lost 4 bases to trimming and J lost 6 bases, with 13 bases between them. CDR3 size: 14 residues. The CDR3 nucleotides are TGTGCCATCAGTGGACCCCAAAAGGGCAATGAGCAGTTCTTC. Translation: CAISGPQKGNEQFF.

The gene calls are TRBV7-2 and TRBJ2-1; D is possibly TRBD2 (6 bases). Trimming removed 3 bases from V and 4 bases from J, with 13 bases in between. This CDR3 is 15 amino acids long. Germline-derived CDR1 and CDR2 are SGHTA and FQGNSA. For the CDR3, the DNA is TGTGCCAGCAGCTTTGTAGCGGTAGATTACAATGAGCAGTTCTTC. It encodes CASSFVAVDYNEQFF.

CDR3 nucleotide sequence: TGTGCCTGGAGCCGGGACAGGGGGTTCAATCAGCCCCAGCATTTT. This translates into CAWSRDRGFNQPQHF. The J gene is TRBJ1-5, the V gene TRBV30; TRBD1 matches 11 bases. The CDR3 consists of 15 residues. Germline V gene data show CDR1 as GTSNPN and CDR2 as SVGIG (reference sequence). The junction had 4 bases not matched to a gene; V was cut back by 3 bases and J by 3 bases.

This clone was seen repeatedly, ten times or more. This chain uses TRBV20-1 with TRBJ1-1; D is unresolved. The CDR3 contains 11 residues. Germline V gene sequence: CDR1 DFQATT, CDR2 SNEGSKA (reference sequence). CDR3 protein: CRGSGNTEAFF. CDR3 DNA sequence: TGCAGGGGCTCAGGGAACACTGAAGCTTTCTTT.

The chain recombines TRBV30 with TRBJ2-3, with TRBD2 identical over 12 bases. The ends lost 3 bases at V and 0 bases at J; junction bases unmatched: 1. The CDR3 has 15 residues. CDR1 is GTSNPN and CDR2 is SVGIG in the germline V gene (reference sequence). The CDR3 DNA sequence: TGTGCCTGGAGCGGACTAGCGGGAAGCACAGATACGCAGTATTTT. Its translation is CAWSGLAGSTDTQYF.

V and J are TRBV6-2 or TRBV6-3 and TRBJ1-5; no clear D gene. The CDR3 is 14 amino acids. V was clipped by 5 bases and J by 1 base, with 9 bases between them. Germline V gene sequence: CDR1 MNHEY, CDR2 SVGEGT. The CDR3 here is CASSSGRSNQPQHF. The CDR3 nucleotides are TGTGCCAGCAGTAGTGGACGGAGCAATCAGCCCCAGCATTTT.